Following are 17 T cell receptor beta chains from one sample sequenced in a study of shared clonotypes between healthy human individuals. Here immunoSEQ multiplex PCR was the method, and the copy in TCRdb shows in-frame clones only, minus some. The table has 400,000 to 600,000 clones, roughly 85% seen once; the top ten hold around 13%. Material for sequencing was PBMCs. The receptors stem from a woman aged 40 to 50 in good health. Some clones in this sample may be carry-over from other donors' samples.

In this sample, this clone turned up once. CDR3 amino acids: CASSASGRRNEQYF. CDR3 nucleotide sequence: TGTGCCAGCAGTGCGTCGGGCAGAAGAAACGAGCAGTACTTC. V is TRBV6-5 and J is TRBJ2-7; D unresolved. The CDR3 consists of 14 residues. Germline CDR1 and CDR2: MNHEY and SVGAGI. V lost 5 bases, J lost 5 bases, and 16 bases lay in between.

The rearrangement joins TRBV10-3 to TRBJ1-6; 8 bases agree with TRBD1. Germline assignment: CDR1 ENHRY and CDR2 SYGVKD. With 5 bases clipped from V and 8 bases from J, the junction kept 5 bases outside the gene matches. The CDR3 is 14 amino acids. Here the CDR3 DNA reads TGTGCCATCAGTAGGGGACAGGCTGATTCACCCCTCCACTTT. This sequence encodes CAISRGQADSPLHF.

The chain uses TRBV7-2 and TRBJ2-1, with 12 bases identical to TRBD2. The V gene's germline CDR1 is SGHTA and CDR2 FQGNSA. Trimming removed 8 bases from V and 3 bases from J; junction bases left unmatched: 11. The CDR3 is 17 residues long. The CDR3 protein is CASGPGALAGGYNEQFF. DNA for the CDR3: TGTGCCAGCGGCCCGGGGGCACTAGCGGGAGGCTACAATGAGCAGTTCTTC.

CDR3 protein: CSVEELAGRTDTQYF. CDR3 nucleotides: TGCAGCGTTGAAGAACTAGCGGGACGCACAGATACGCAGTATTTT. V is TRBV29-1 and J is TRBJ2-3; TRBD2 agrees at 10 bases. The CDR3 is 15 amino acids. The germline gives CDR1 SQVTM, CDR2 ANQGSEA. V trimming: 0 bases; J trimming: 1 base; junction bases outside the gene matches: 1.

V and J are TRBV7-9 and TRBJ2-2; D might be TRBD1 (5 bases). Deletions cut 1 base from V and 14 bases from J, with 8 bases between. CDR1 is SEHNR and CDR2 is FQNEAQ in the germline V gene (reference sequence). This CDR3 is built from 11 residues. The CDR3 sequence: CASSLEGALFF. The CDR3 nucleotides read TGTGCCAGCAGCTTAGAAGGGGCCCTGTTTTTT.

The V gene is TRBV5-1, the J gene TRBJ2-7; 7 bases line up with TRBD2. CDR3 size: 17 residues. The trim removed 0 bases at V and 3 bases at J, leaving 12 bases unmatched. The germline gives CDR1 SGHRS, CDR2 YFSETQ. The CDR3 reads CASSLGSLAGAIYEQYF. As DNA, the CDR3 is TGCGCCAGCAGCTTGGGATCCCTGGCGGGAGCTATCTACGAGCAGTACTTC.

This clone was counted between two and nine times. The CDR3 nucleotides read TGTGCCATCAGTGAACCGGGCAGAGCCACCGAAGCTTTCTTT. Amino acid sequence: CAISEPGRATEAFF. V usage is TRBV10-3 and J usage is TRBJ1-1; D unclear. There are 14 residues in the CDR3. Trimming cost V 3 bases and J 8 bases, with 16 bases left between them. CDR1 and CDR2 (germline): ENHRY, SYGVKD.

The chain is built from TRBV11-2 and TRBJ1-1; TRBD1 aligns across 9 bases. The CDR3 extends over 16 amino acids. Germline-derived CDR1 and CDR2 are SGHAT and FQNNGV. V was clipped by 5 bases and J by 0 bases; unmatched bases: 7. The CDR3 DNA reads TGTGCCAGCAGCCCCTGGGGACAGGGCTTGAACACTGAAGCTTTCTTT. Translated: CASSPWGQGLNTEAFF.

The V call is TRBV27, the J call TRBJ2-7; TRBD1 aligns across 8 bases. V trimming: 5 bases; J trimming: 7 bases; junction bases outside the gene matches: 10. Per germline, CDR1 MNHEY and CDR2 SMNVEV (reference sequence). The CDR3 has 14 amino acids. CDR3 region: CASSLGQGSKEQYF. CDR3 DNA: TGTGCCAGCAGTCTCGGACAGGGTTCGAAAGAGCAGTACTTC.

V gene TRBV6-1 combines with J gene TRBJ2-3; 7 positions match TRBD2. This CDR3 region has 14 residues. Germline V lookup: CDR1 MNHNS, CDR2 SASEGT. V lost 8 bases, J lost 2 bases, and 7 bases stayed unmatched. CDR3 DNA sequence: TGTGCCAGCCGGGACTACCGTTACACAGATACGCAGTATTTT. Encoded protein: CASRDYRYTDTQYF.

The chain has TRBV27 and TRBJ1-5; 10 bases map to TRBD1. Trimming cost V 6 bases and J 6 bases; bases outside gene matches: 5. CDR3 length: 14 residues. CDR1 MNHEY and CDR2 SMNVEV come from the germline V gene (reference sequence). In DNA form, the CDR3 reads TGTGCCAGCAGCCTGGACAGGGGGGCTCAGCCCCAGCATTTT. This sequence encodes CASSLDRGAQPQHF.

This clone was detected only a few times. The chain recombines TRBV6-7 with TRBJ2-3, with TRBD1 as a possible D gene (5 bases). TRBV6-7 is an open reading frame, and its role is uncertain. The CDR3 totals 13 residues. Trimming left V 4 bases short and J 4 bases short, with 9 bases between. Here the CDR3 DNA reads TGTGCCAGCAGTTCAGGGTACCCAGATACGCAGTATTTT. This gives the protein CASSSGYPDTQYF.

The rearrangement uses TRBV9 and TRBJ2-7, with D perhaps TRBD1 (7 bases). Germline V lookup: CDR1 SGDLS, CDR2 YYNGEE. The CDR3 runs 14 residues. The V gene lost 4 bases and the J gene lost 4 bases, with 15 bases spanning the gap. CDR3 bases: TGTGCCAGCAGCCGGACAGGAGGGGGTTACGAGCAGTACTTC. Its protein product is CASSRTGGGYEQYF.

V usage is TRBV7-2 and J usage is TRBJ2-7, with D possibly matching TRBD2 (6 bases). V lost 2 bases and J lost 4, with 15 bases in between. The CDR3 length is 15 residues. From germline, CDR1 is SGHTA and CDR2 FQGNSA. Written as DNA, the CDR3 is TGTGCCAGCAGCTTATTGGGGGAGGCCACGTACGAGCAGTACTTC. Translation: CASSLLGEATYEQYF.

The chain couples TRBV11-2 to TRBJ2-3; D is possibly TRBD2 (5 bases). This CDR3 region has 15 residues. V lost 1 base, J lost 2 bases, and 10 bases lay in between. Germline V gene lookup returns CDR1 SGHAT and CDR2 FQNNGV. The CDR3 DNA is TGTGCCAGCAGCTTAGGGGCCGGGAACACAGATACGCAGTATTTT. This sequence encodes CASSLGAGNTDTQYF.

The J gene is TRBJ2-1, the V gene TRBV5-1; no definite D call. The CDR3 length is 14 residues. Trimming removed 2 bases at V and 6 bases at J, with 12 bases between. Germline CDR1 and CDR2: SGHRS and YFSETQ. The CDR3 here is CASSFDWDSNEQFF. CDR3 bases: TGCGCCAGCAGCTTTGATTGGGATTCCAATGAGCAGTTCTTC. Combining the CDR3 with reference TRBV5-1 and TRBJ2-1 gives the whole variable domain KAGVTQTPRYLIKTRGQQVTLSCSPISGHRSVSWYQQTPGQGLQFLFEYFSETQRNKGNFPGRFSGRQFSNSRSEMNVSTLELGDSALYLCASSFDWDSNEQFFGPGTRLTVL.

This clone was counted many times. The chain recombines TRBV7-2 with TRBJ1-1; maybe TRBD1 (5 bases). CDR3 length: 15 amino acids. Trimming shortened V by 5 bases and J by 3 bases, and 16 bases separated the two germline ends. Germline CDR1 is SGHTA and CDR2 is FQGNSA. The CDR3 DNA follows: TGTGCCAGCAGCCTCGGGGGGGAGTTCGACACTGAAGCTTTCTTT. Translated: CASSLGGEFDTEAFF.